The 14 T cell receptor beta chains given below trace back to one sample, sequenced in a study of post-analysis software for immune sequencing data. General study results and limits: Controls had lower frequencies than patients of a few TRBV segments, which included TRBV5-6, TRBV5-1 and TRBV20-1.

Prepared TCR beta cDNA libraries contained unique molecular identifiers. In TCRdb, the PCR reads were re-called with MiXCR into one record per CDR3 protein. The sample comprises hundreds of thousands of distinct CDR3 sequences, roughly 27% of which are singletons, and approximately 0.55% rests with the top ten. Antigens for these TCRs are unknown. The sequenced sample was blood. These receptors were collected from a girl aged 5-17 years with multiple sclerosis.

The chain is built from TRBV7-2 and TRBJ2-7, with D possibly being TRBD1 or TRBD2 (5 bases each). V dropped 0 bases and J dropped 1 base, with 16 bases sitting between them. The germline V gene encodes CDR1 SGHTA and CDR2 FQGNSA. The CDR3 runs 17 residues. Written as DNA, the CDR3 is TGTGCCAGCAGCTTAGCCGGGGACGGTAGCTCTTCCTACGAGCAGTACTTC. It codes for CASSLAGDGSSSYEQYF.

The chain employs TRBV7-2 and TRBJ1-5; perhaps TRBD1 as D (5 bases). Looked up from germline, CDR1 is SGHTA and CDR2 is FQGNSA. The CDR3 runs to 14 residues. V was clipped by 2 bases and J by 6 bases, with 11 bases between them. For the CDR3, the DNA is TGTGCCAGCAGCTTAAAGCAGGGCGGTCAGCCCCAGCATTTT. The encoded protein is CASSLKQGGQPQHF. Together with reference TRBV7-2 and TRBJ1-5, the CDR3 gives the full variable domain: GAGVSQSPSNKVTEKGKDVELRCDPISGHTALYWYRQSLGQGLEFLIYFQGNSAPDKSGLPSDRFSAERTGGSVSTLTIQRTQQEDSAVYLCASSLKQGGQPQHFGDGTRLSIL.

This clonotype was counted a single time. The gene calls are TRBV3-1 and TRBJ2-4; 10 bases match TRBD2. CDR3 length: 17 residues. Germline V gene data show CDR1 as LGHDT and CDR2 as YNNKEL (reference sequence). Trimming at V came to 2 bases and at J to 2 bases, leaving 6 bases not matched to a gene. CDR3 sequence: CASSQWLAGAPKNIQYF. In DNA form, the CDR3 reads TGTGCCAGCAGCCAATGGCTAGCGGGGGCTCCCAAAAACATTCAGTACTTC. Combining the CDR3 with reference TRBV3-1 and TRBJ2-4 gives the whole variable domain DTAVSQTPKYLVTQMGNDKSIKCEQNLGHDTMYWYKQDSKKFLKIMFSYNNKELIINETVPNRFSPKSPDKAHLNLHINSLELGDSAVYFCASSQWLAGAPKNIQYFGAGTRLSVL.

In its sample, this clonotype was seen a few times. The chain employs TRBV10-3 and TRBJ2-5; possible D gene TRBD1, 6 bases. Germline V CDR1 and CDR2: ENHRY, SYGVKD. V was clipped by 6 bases and J by 11 bases, with 22 bases between them. The CDR3 covers 14 residues. Here the CDR3 reads CAIRPQQGPTGQYF. As DNA, the CDR3 is TGTGCCATCAGGCCCCAACAGGGTCCCACGGGGCAGTACTTC.

This chain's CDR3 is CASSLLPRSGETQYF. In nucleotides, the CDR3 is TGTGCCAGCAGCCTACTCCCACGGTCGGGGGAGACCCAGTACTTC. The chain is built from TRBV7-6 and TRBJ2-5; possibly TRBD2 for D (5 bases). Germline V gene sequence: CDR1 SGHVS, CDR2 FNYEAQ. CDR3 size: 15 residues. V gave up 5 bases and J gave up 5 bases, with 18 bases separating them.

The CDR3 loop is CASSRDGLMEQYF. DNA of the CDR3: TGTGCCAGCAGTCGGGACGGCCTTATGGAGCAGTACTTC. The chain joins TRBV6-2 or TRBV6-3 to TRBJ2-7, with D perhaps TRBD1 or TRBD2 (5 bases each). Germline CDR1 reads MNHEY; CDR2 reads SVGEGT. There are 13 residues in the CDR3. V was clipped by 5 bases and J by 7 bases, with 15 bases between them.

The chain is built from TRBV27 and TRBJ2-7; D may be TRBD1 (6 bases). The J call may be faulty, since TRBJ2-5 better matches the DNA end. The CDR3 runs to 14 residues. Germline V CDR1 and CDR2: MNHEY, SMNVEV (reference sequence). The CDR3 DNA reads TGTGCCAGCAGCCTGCCGGGACACCGAGAGACCCAGTACTTC. Its translation is CASSLPGHRETQYF.

As to this clonotype: A read error may explain this, as a much larger clone is one base away. The rearrangement links TRBV29-1 to TRBJ2-4, with D perhaps TRBD2 (5 bases). Germline V lookup: CDR1 SQVTM, CDR2 ANQGSEA. The CDR3 runs 16 residues. The CDR3 loop is CSVEIVMGSGKNTQYF. The DNA of the CDR3 is TGCAGCGTTGAAATCGTGATGGGGAGTGGCAAAAACACTCAGTACTTC.

This rearrangement joins TRBV3-1 to TRBJ1-2; D is unclear. Trimming took 3 bases from V and 8 from J, leaving 19 bases between them. CDR1 and CDR2 (germline): LGHDT, YNNKEL (reference sequence). The CDR3 spans 15 residues. The CDR3 sequence is CASSQTAHGVAGYTF. CDR3 DNA: TGTGCCAGCAGCCAGACCGCCCACGGGGTAGCGGGCTACACCTTC. Complete variable domain (other parts from reference TRBV3-1 and TRBJ1-2): DTAVSQTPKYLVTQMGNDKSIKCEQNLGHDTMYWYKQDSKKFLKIMFSYNNKELIINETVPNRFSPKSPDKAHLNLHINSLELGDSAVYFCASSQTAHGVAGYTFGSGTRLTVV.

This clonotype was detected only a few times. The CDR3 DNA sequence: TGTGCCAGCTCAACAGACAGATCGTATGGCTACACCTTC. Translated: CASSTDRSYGYTF. J is TRBJ1-2 and V is TRBV18, with D possibly TRBD1 on 5 matching bases. Trimming cost V 5 bases and J 5 bases, with 12 bases left between them. The CDR3 totals 13 residues. Germline CDR1 and CDR2: KGHSH and LQKENI.

This clonotype was detected a few times. V gene TRBV3-1 combines with J gene TRBJ2-3; maybe TRBD2 (5 bases). V was pared by 6 bases and J by 4 bases, with 8 bases between. CDR1 and CDR2 (germline): LGHDT, YNNKEL (reference sequence). The CDR3 totals 12 residues. The CDR3 reads CASREGADTQYF. CDR3 DNA sequence: TGTGCCAGCAGAGAGGGTGCAGATACGCAGTATTTT.

This chain uses TRBV15 with TRBJ1-1; no definite D call. The CDR3 covers 14 residues. V dropped 0 bases and J dropped 8 bases, with 13 bases sitting between them. Per the germline V gene, CDR1 is LNHNV and CDR2 is YYDKDF (reference sequence). CDR3 bases: TGTGCCACCAGCAGAGACGGGCAGGCGGGCGAAGCTTTCTTT. Protein sequence: CATSRDGQAGEAFF.

V gene TRBV20-1 combines with J gene TRBJ2-1; 9 bases are a match to TRBD2. The CDR3 is 19 residues long. The V gene's germline CDR1 is DFQATT and CDR2 SNEGSKA (reference sequence). V lost 6 bases, J lost 0 bases, and 18 bases stayed unmatched. CDR3 in DNA: TGCAGTGCCGGCGGAGAGCGGGGGGCACCCTTGAGCTCCTACAATGAGCAGTTCTTC. Amino acids: CSAGGERGAPLSSYNEQFF.

This clonotype was found many times. The chain is built from TRBV4-3 and TRBJ2-1, with 15 bases that match TRBD2. The V segment lost 4 bases and the J segment 7 bases; nucleotides outside the gene matches: 2. The CDR3 totals 15 residues. Per germline, CDR1 LGHNA and CDR2 YSLEER. CDR3 sequence reads: CASSRGTSGRNEQFF. The DNA of the CDR3 is TGCGCCAGCAGCCGGGGGACTAGCGGGAGGAATGAGCAGTTCTTC.